Listed below are T cell receptor beta chains from one sample, sequenced in a study of spatial heterogeneity in lung cancer. One entry per CDR3 protein results from TCRdb running MiXCR on the 5' RACE reads. This sample yields around 20,000 distinct CDR3 sequences, of which around 6.9% are seen a single time; around 23% belongs to the top ten. Source: lung tumor tissue, taken at surgery. Receptors were obtained from a male donor with early-stage non-small cell lung cancer. The CDR3 runs from the conserved cysteine through the conserved F or W. D genes are given only for firm matches. Clone size is not always given. Where it is, it says once, few, many or a class for expanded clones.

D gene	V gene	clone size	J gene	CDR3 DNA	CDR3 protein
-	TRBV28	many	TRBJ1-2	TGTGCCAGCAGCTCGACCCAACGACAGGCGATAGCTGGCTACACCTTC	CASSSTQRQAIAGYTF
TRBD2	TRBV20-1	many	TRBJ2-4	TGCAGTGCTCTACTAGCGGGGGTCGTTCTAGCCAAAAACATTCAGTACTTC	CSALLAGVVLAKNIQYF
TRBD1	TRBV7-2	-	TRBJ2-5	TGTGCCAGCAGCCCAACCGGGACAGGACAAGAGACCCAGTACTTC	CASSPTGTGQETQYF
TRBD1	TRBV27	few	TRBJ1-6	TGTGCCAGCAGCCTAACAGGGGTTAAGGATTCACCCCTCCACTTT	CASSLTGVKDSPLHF
TRBD1	TRBV7-9	many	TRBJ2-3	TGTGCCAGCAGCTTAGCTGGACAGGGGACAGATACGCAGTATTTT	CASSLAGQGTDTQYF
-	TRBV7-2	many	TRBJ1-5	TGTGCCAGCAGCTCAACAGGATCAGCCCAGCATTTT	CASSSTGSAQHF
-	TRBV7-2	many	TRBJ1-1	TGTGCCAGCAGCTTAGTCGGGGGGCGAACTGAAGCTTTCTTT	CASSLVGGRTEAFF
-	TRBV5-4	few	TRBJ1-3	TGTGCCAGCAGCCCTGGACAAAGAGGAAACACCATATATTTT	CASSPGQRGNTIYF
-	TRBV11-3	many	TRBJ2-5	TGTGCCAGCAGCTCTCTCCAAGAGACCCAGTACTTC	CASSSLQETQYF
-	TRBV20-1	many	TRBJ2-3	TGCAGTGCTAGTCGACCCACAGATCCGCAGTATTTT	CSASRPTDPQYF
-	TRBV28	many	TRBJ2-4	TGTGCCAGCAGTTTTAGGGGACGCCTTCAGTACTTC	CASSFRGRLQYF